The 29 T cell receptor beta chains in this list originate from one sample, sequenced in a study of T cell repertoires in cytomegalovirus infection. MiXCR, run by TCRdb on the reads, gives a single entry per CDR3 protein. The repertoire holds approximately 170,000 distinct CDR3 sequences, with 13% to 15% as singletons. The sample consisted of PBMCs. The source of these receptors is a human donor in good health (CMV status not recorded). Some clones in this sample may be carry-over from other donors' samples.

The chain couples TRBV12-3 or TRBV12-4 to TRBJ1-2; D not resolved. This CDR3 region has 15 residues. V lost 5 bases, J lost 4 bases, and 17 bases lay in between. The CDR3 protein is CASSLLAGNLYGYTF. The CDR3 DNA sequence: TGTGCCAGCAGTCTCCTCGCGGGTAACCTCTATGGCTACACCTTC.

This chain joins TRBV30 and TRBJ2-5; D is tentatively TRBD1 or TRBD2 (6 bases each). The CDR3 has 15 amino acids. Germline CDR1 is GTSNPN and CDR2 is SVGIG (reference sequence). V was shortened by 4 bases and J by 1 base, with 16 bases between the two germline ends. Written as DNA, the CDR3 is TGTGCCTGGAATGGCGGGACACCAGGCCAAGAGACCCAGTACTTC. It translates to CAWNGGTPGQETQYF.

Many counts were recorded for this clonotype. The rearrangement uses TRBV10-3 and TRBJ2-1, with 12 bases lining up with TRBD1. Looked up from germline, CDR1 is ENHRY and CDR2 is SYGVKD. The CDR3 totals 15 residues. V lost 5 bases and J lost 7; bases outside the gene matches: 6. CDR3 sequence (DNA): TGTGCCATCAGTCACCCGGGACAGGGGGCGAATGAGCAGTTCTTC. It yields the protein CAISHPGQGANEQFF.

The chain uses TRBV19 and TRBJ2-2; D is possibly TRBD1 (6 bases). V was trimmed by 7 bases and J by 7 bases, leaving 22 bases between them. This CDR3 has 16 amino acids. Germline V CDR1 and CDR2: LNHDA, SQIVND (reference sequence). As DNA, the CDR3 is TGTGCCAGTATACAAAGGGGGTCTAGAAGGGACGGGGAGCTGTTTTTT. It specifies CASIQRGSRRDGELFF. The variable domain in full, completed from reference TRBV19 and TRBJ2-2, reads DGGITQSPKYLFRKEGQNVTLSCEQNLNHDAMYWYRQDPGQGLRLIYYSQIVNDFQKGDIAEGYSVSREKKESFPLTVTSAQKNPTAFYLCASIQRGSRRDGELFFGEGSRLTVL.

There are many counts of this clonotype. The V gene is TRBV2, the J gene TRBJ2-7; perhaps D is TRBD1 or TRBD2 (5 bases each). V lost 7 bases to trimming and J lost 5 bases, with 15 bases between them. Germline loops: CDR1 SNHLY, CDR2 FYNNEI. The CDR3 totals 13 residues. The CDR3 DNA reads as TGTGCCAGCATCAATGGGGGTATCGACGAGCAGTACTTC. This codes for CASINGGIDEQYF.

The chain is built from TRBV5-1 and TRBJ2-3, with 8 positions matching TRBD1. Germline V gene lookup returns CDR1 SGHRS and CDR2 YFSETQ. This CDR3 has 14 amino acids. The V gene end was trimmed by 7 bases and the J gene end by 1 base; junction bases not matched to a gene: 5. This CDR3 is CASGGQGGTDTQYF. The DNA for the CDR3 is TGCGCCAGCGGAGGACAGGGCGGCACAGATACGCAGTATTTT.

The V gene is TRBV29-1, the J gene TRBJ1-2; a weak D match, TRBD1 (5 bases). The CDR3 loop spans 12 amino acids. V lost 2 bases and J lost 4, with 8 bases in between. CDR1 is SQVTM, CDR2 ANQGSEA, per germline. CDR3 amino acids: CSVESTVYGYTF. CDR3 in DNA: TGCAGCGTTGAATCGACAGTCTATGGCTACACCTTC.

This clonotype was picked up a small number of times. The chain combines TRBV19 with TRBJ1-5, with TRBD1 matching over 7 bases. Germline CDR1 is LNHDA and CDR2 is SQIVND (reference sequence). The V gene end was trimmed by 4 bases and the J gene end by 1 base; junction bases not matched to a gene: 16. The CDR3 length is 19 residues. The CDR3 sequence is CASSSRRQGGQRSNQPQHF. The CDR3, as DNA: TGTGCCAGTAGTAGCCGGCGGCAGGGGGGACAAAGGAGCAATCAGCCCCAGCATTTT.

This clonotype appeared a few times. The genes are TRBV29-1 and TRBJ2-7; D remains ambiguous. This CDR3 contains 13 residues. Per germline, CDR1 SQVTM and CDR2 ANQGSEA. V gave up 3 bases and J gave up 7 bases, with 16 bases separating them. The CDR3 loop reads CSVDPVGSTEQYF. The CDR3 DNA is TGCAGCGTTGATCCCGTCGGATCAACAGAGCAGTACTTC.

In this sample, this clonotype turned up many times. V and J are TRBV5-1 and TRBJ1-1, with a weak D call TRBD1 (5 bases). CDR1 and CDR2 from the germline V gene are SGHRS and YFSETQ. V lost 6 bases to trimming and J lost 5 bases, with 14 bases between them. This CDR3 contains 13 residues. CDR3 amino acids: CASKEAGMTEAFF. The CDR3 DNA follows: TGCGCCAGCAAAGAGGCAGGGATGACTGAAGCTTTCTTT.

The chain is built from TRBV11-2 and TRBJ2-6, with unresolved D. The CDR3 spans 16 residues. Trimming removed 2 bases at V and 0 bases at J, with 8 bases between. Germline loops: CDR1 SGHAT, CDR2 FQNNGV. The CDR3 loop reads CASSLRTRSGANVLTF. CDR3 nucleotide sequence: TGTGCCAGCAGCTTAAGAACACGCTCTGGGGCCAACGTCCTGACTTTC.

A word on this clonotype: At one end the junction does not follow the germline gene, possibly because of a read error. The chain joins TRBV6-6 to TRBJ1-6, with D perhaps TRBD1 (5 bases). Germline CDR1 MNHNY, CDR2 SVGAGI (reference sequence). The CDR3 extends over 11 amino acids. The CDR3 region has the DNA TGTGCCAGCAGTTTGGGCGGGACCGTGGACTTT. Its protein product is CASSLGGTVDF.

This clonotype was counted a few times. This chain uses TRBV29-1 with TRBJ2-1; no definite D call. Deletions cut 3 bases from V and 8 bases from J, with 11 bases between. Germline assignment: CDR1 SQVTM and CDR2 ANQGSEA. This CDR3 contains 12 residues. The DNA for the CDR3 is TGCAGCGTTGACCCCCAGGTAGATGAGCAGTTCTTC. Encoded protein: CSVDPQVDEQFF.

This chain uses TRBV14 with TRBJ2-1; the match to TRBD2 covers 7 bases. Germline trimming cut 7 bases from V and 7 bases from J; bases unmatched to any gene: 19. Germline CDR1 and CDR2: SGHDN and FVKESK. The CDR3 is made up of 17 amino acids. The CDR3 loop is CASNRLIGGTPGNEQFF. CDR3 sequence (DNA): TGTGCCAGCAACCGACTAATCGGGGGGACCCCTGGGAATGAGCAGTTCTTC.

This clonotype turned up a few times. The rearrangement uses TRBV20-1 and TRBJ1-5, with 7 bases identical to TRBD1. With V trimmed by 6 bases and J by 5 bases, 10 bases remained unmatched. Germline V CDR1 and CDR2: DFQATT, SNEGSKA (reference sequence). This CDR3 has 14 amino acids. The CDR3 region is CSATSGGPYQPQHF. The CDR3 nucleotides read TGCAGTGCCACCTCAGGGGGGCCGTATCAGCCCCAGCATTTT.

Only a few counts were recorded for this clonotype. V gene TRBV28 combines with J gene TRBJ2-2, with a possible D match to TRBD2 (5 bases). The germline CDR1 and CDR2 sequences are MDHEN and SYDVKM. This CDR3 is 14 amino acids long. V shed 6 bases and J shed 5 bases, with 13 bases lying between them. The CDR3 nucleotides read TGTGCCAGCAGCCTGGCCCGGAGGACCGGGGAGCTGTTTTTT. Translated, it gives CASSLARRTGELFF.

This clonotype appeared many times. This sequence joins TRBV6-2 or TRBV6-3 and TRBJ2-3, with TRBD2 matching 13 bases. This CDR3 has 17 residues. The junction had 8 bases not matched to a gene; V was cut back by 2 bases and J by 6 bases. Germline V gives CDR1 MNHEY, CDR2 SVGEGT. CDR3 protein: CASSYQRLAGGSDTQYF. The CDR3 DNA is TGTGCCAGCAGTTACCAGAGACTAGCGGGAGGATCTGATACGCAGTATTTT.

This clonotype was detected only a few times. The CDR3 region has the DNA TGTGCCAGCCGTGCCCCTGGAGTTCCGATGAACACTGAAGCTTTCTTT. Residues: CASRAPGVPMNTEAFF. This sequence joins TRBV28 and TRBJ1-1, with unresolved D. Germline V gives CDR1 MDHEN, CDR2 SYDVKM. V was cut by 8 bases and J by 0 bases, with 19 bases left in between. This CDR3 region has 16 residues.

This clonotype was recorded at least ten times. V gene TRBV27 combines with J gene TRBJ2-3; TRBD2 matches 12 bases. From germline, CDR1 is MNHEY and CDR2 SMNVEV (reference sequence). This CDR3 region has 16 residues. With V trimmed by 5 bases and J by 3 bases, 6 bases remained unmatched. The CDR3 spells CASSPTSGGPTDTQYF. The DNA of the CDR3 is TGTGCCAGCAGTCCAACTAGCGGGGGGCCGACAGATACGCAGTATTTT.

This clonotype was seen at least ten times. The chain combines TRBV6-1 with TRBJ1-3; no firm D call. In germline, CDR1 is MNHNS, CDR2 SASEGT. V gave up 7 bases and J gave up 0 bases, with 10 bases separating them. The CDR3 is 14 residues long. The DNA for the CDR3 is TGTGCCAGCACCGTTTCTCTCTCTGGAAACACCATATATTTT. This sequence encodes CASTVSLSGNTIYF.

This clonotype was found a few times. The gene calls are TRBV24-1 and TRBJ2-2; TRBD2 matches 10 bases. The germline gives CDR1 KGHDR, CDR2 SFDVKD. This CDR3 is built from 15 residues. The trim removed 3 bases at V and 6 bases at J, leaving 3 bases unmatched. Written as DNA, the CDR3 is TGTGCCACCAGTGATCGGCTAGCGGGAGCCGGGGAGCTGTTTTTT. It specifies CATSDRLAGAGELFF.

Ten or more counts support this clonotype. V usage is TRBV24-1 and J usage is TRBJ2-1, with TRBD2 identical over 13 bases. V gave up 9 bases and J gave up 5 bases; unmatched junction bases: 0. The CDR3 totals 13 residues. CDR1 is KGHDR and CDR2 is SFDVKD in the germline V gene. DNA of the CDR3: TGTGCCACCGGGACTAGCGGGAACAATGAGCAGTTCTTC. Its protein product is CATGTSGNNEQFF.

This clonotype has at least ten counts. The gene calls are TRBV7-8 and TRBJ2-5, with a weak D call TRBD1 (6 bases). Trimming took 5 bases from V and 2 from J, leaving 15 bases between them. Germline CDR1 and CDR2: SGHVS and FQNEAQ. The CDR3 has 15 amino acids. In DNA, the CDR3 is TGTGCCAGCAGCCCGCAGAGAGGACAGCAAGAGACCCAGTACTTC. It translates to CASSPQRGQQETQYF.

In this sample, this clonotype turned up a few times. The chain is built from TRBV7-2 and TRBJ1-1, with 10 bases identical to TRBD1. The CDR3 loop spans 14 amino acids. CDR1 and CDR2 from the germline V gene are SGHTA and FQGNSA. V shed 6 bases, J shed 5 bases, and the junction held 6 bases outside the gene matches. This CDR3 is CASSRQGAQTEAFF. As DNA, the CDR3 is TGTGCCAGCAGTAGACAGGGGGCGCAGACTGAAGCTTTCTTT.

This clonotype was found a few times. The V call is TRBV5-1, the J call TRBJ2-2, with 8 bases aligning to TRBD2. Germline loops: CDR1 SGHRS, CDR2 YFSETQ. V shed 0 bases, J shed 6 bases, and the junction held 4 bases outside the gene matches. The CDR3 sequence is 15 residues long. The CDR3 DNA reads TGCGCCAGCAGCTTGGCAGCGGGAGTCCCCGGGGAGCTGTTTTTT. Its translation is CASSLAAGVPGELFF.

There are a few counts of this clonotype. The genes are TRBV27 and TRBJ2-2; D remains ambiguous. Trimming shortened V by 8 bases and J by 1 base, and 8 bases separated the two germline ends. The length of the CDR3 is 13 residues. From germline, CDR1 is MNHEY and CDR2 SMNVEV (reference sequence). The CDR3 nucleotides read TGTGCCAGCCTCGGGTGGAACACCGGGGAGCTGTTTTTT. It codes for CASLGWNTGELFF.

This clonotype was observed many times. This chain connects TRBV7-2 to TRBJ2-1, with TRBD2 matching 15 bases. Germline V gene lookup returns CDR1 SGHTA and CDR2 FQGNSA. The CDR3 loop spans 19 amino acids. The ends lost 6 bases at V and 4 bases at J; junction bases unmatched: 13. The CDR3 loop is CASSRVAGLAGGVYNEQFF. CDR3 in DNA: TGTGCCAGCAGTCGGGTCGCTGGACTAGCGGGAGGGGTATACAATGAGCAGTTCTTC.

This clonotype has just a few counts. V usage is TRBV28 and J usage is TRBJ1-2; no reliable D call. The CDR3 covers 14 residues. Germline V lookup: CDR1 MDHEN, CDR2 SYDVKM. Deletions cut 4 bases from V and 7 bases from J, with 16 bases between. DNA for the CDR3: TGTGCCAGCAGTTCTACTGACGGAACGTTTGGCTACACCTTC. This translates into CASSSTDGTFGYTF.

In its sample, this clonotype was seen many times. The chain is built from TRBV7-2 and TRBJ2-1; no firm D call. The V gene lost 5 bases and the J gene lost 6 bases, with 17 bases spanning the gap. Germline lookup yields CDR1 SGHTA and CDR2 FQGNSA. The CDR3 contains 15 residues. The CDR3: CASSPQDLRFNEQFF. The CDR3 region has the DNA TGTGCCAGCAGCCCACAAGACTTGCGTTTCAATGAGCAGTTCTTC.